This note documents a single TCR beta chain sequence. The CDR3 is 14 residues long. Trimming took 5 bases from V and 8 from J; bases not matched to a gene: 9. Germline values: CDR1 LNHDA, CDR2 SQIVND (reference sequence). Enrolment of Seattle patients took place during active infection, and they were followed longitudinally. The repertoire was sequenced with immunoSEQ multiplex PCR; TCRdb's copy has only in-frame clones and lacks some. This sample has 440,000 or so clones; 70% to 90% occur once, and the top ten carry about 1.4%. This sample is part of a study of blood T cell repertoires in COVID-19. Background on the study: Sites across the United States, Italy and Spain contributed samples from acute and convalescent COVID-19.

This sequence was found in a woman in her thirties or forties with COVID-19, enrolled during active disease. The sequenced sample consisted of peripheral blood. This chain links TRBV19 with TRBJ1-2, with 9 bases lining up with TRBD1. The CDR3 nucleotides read TGTGCCAGTAGTCATGGACAGGGGACTTACGGCTACACCTTC. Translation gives CASSHGQGTYGYTF.